This record looks at one TCR beta chain sequence and its context. Its specificity is unknown. Researchers ran the PCR with 60 Vbeta and 13 Jbeta primers. The repertoire was sequenced with immunoSEQ multiplex PCR; TCRdb's copy has only in-frame clones and lacks some. This sample has fewer than 200,000 clones, with 70% to 90% found just once. The CDR3 loop spans 13 amino acids. Germline V gene lookup returns CDR1 SGHAT and CDR2 FQNNGV. Trimming pared 6 bases from V and 0 bases from J, leaving 8 bases between. The entry originates in a study of cytomegalovirus exposure and HLA in healthy donors. Study findings and constraints: For most TCR beta V segments, an earlier analysis put the productive rate at about 87% or about 30% of the time. A reported reduction in N-insertions relative to the approximately 670-donor mean was seen in an Asian-associated ancestry cluster in a later analysis. Rates of TCR association differed by HLA locus in a later analysis, with DRB1 highest and HLA-C lowest. Available immune exposure information was restricted to CMV serostatus only.

Sequenced: PBMCs. V is TRBV11-2 and J is TRBJ1-1; no clear D. The clonotype originates from a man aged 18 to 30 in good health and CMV-seropositive. The CDR3 reads CASSRYMNTEAFF. DNA for the CDR3: TGTGCCAGCAGTCGGTATATGAACACTGAAGCTTTCTTT.